A single sample gave rise to the 27 T cell receptor beta chains below, sequenced in a study of blood T cell repertoires in COVID-19 (dated by TCRdb to about 2020). Library creation used the immunoSEQ multiplex PCR assay. Drawn from immuneACCESS, this table holds only the in-frame rearrangements with V and J called that TCRdb kept. Clones are partly lost; checked studies trace under half to an unresolved V gene and leave the rest unexplained. The table for this sample lists about 390,000 clones; about 83% of them were counted only once. The top ten hold around 10% of the sample. Sample: PBMCs or T cells enriched from blood (not recorded which). The receptor set was obtained from a woman aged 45-65 years who had recovered from COVID-19.

The chain couples TRBV12-3 or TRBV12-4 to TRBJ1-2; perhaps TRBD1 as D (6 bases). V lost 6 bases to trimming and J lost 8 bases, with 16 bases between them. There are 13 residues in the CDR3. CDR3 in DNA: TGTGCCAGCAGCCCACAGGGAGTACACGGCTACACCTTC. It encodes CASSPQGVHGYTF.

This chain joins TRBV13 and TRBJ2-2; maybe TRBD2 (7 bases). Trimming removed 5 bases at V and 3 bases at J, with 19 bases between. CDR1 PRHDT and CDR2 FYEKMQ come from the germline V gene (reference sequence). CDR3 size: 17 residues. The CDR3 nucleotides read TGTGCCAGCAGCCCTCTAGCGGACAGCGTTGACACCGGGGAGCTGTTTTTT. Protein: CASSPLADSVDTGELFF. Based on the CDR3 plus reference TRBV13 and TRBJ2-2, the full variable domain is AAGVIQSPRHLIKEKRETATLKCYPIPRHDTVYWYQQGPGQDPQFLISFYEKMQSDKGSIPDRFSAQQFSDYHSELNMSSLELGDSALYFCASSPLADSVDTGELFFGEGSRLTVL.

The V gene is TRBV2, the J gene TRBJ1-1; 7 nucleotides align to TRBD1. Germline trimming cut 8 bases from V and 2 bases from J; bases unmatched to any gene: 17. This CDR3 spans 17 amino acids. CDR1 and CDR2 from the germline V gene are SNHLY and FYNNEI. For the CDR3, the DNA is TGTGCCAGCTCTGGAAGGGATCTGGACAGGCCCAACACTGAAGCTTTCTTT. It codes for CASSGRDLDRPNTEAFF.

The genes are TRBV10-3 and TRBJ1-1, with TRBD1 as a possible D gene (5 bases). The length of the CDR3 is 14 residues. CDR1 and CDR2 from the germline V gene are ENHRY and SYGVKD. V was trimmed by 0 bases and J by 2 bases, leaving 7 bases between them. CDR3 sequence: CAISESRTNTEAFF. CDR3 nucleotide sequence: TGTGCCATCAGTGAGTCCAGGACAAACACTGAAGCTTTCTTT.

The chain combines TRBV5-1 with TRBJ2-2, with 7 bases aligning to TRBD1. The trim removed 0 bases at V and 1 base at J, leaving 3 bases unmatched. The CDR3 covers 16 residues. Per germline, CDR1 SGHRS and CDR2 YFSETQ. The CDR3 nucleotides are TGCGCCAGCAGCTTGGAGGGACAGATGAACACCGGGGAGCTGTTTTTT. Translating it yields CASSLEGQMNTGELFF.

The rearrangement uses TRBV6-1 and TRBJ1-6; D is undetermined. V was shortened by 3 bases and J by 7 bases, with 16 bases between the two germline ends. The CDR3 extends over 16 amino acids. Germline CDR1 MNHNS, CDR2 SASEGT. CDR3 protein: CASSDDHRWRNSPLHF. CDR3 nucleotide sequence: TGTGCCAGCAGTGACGACCATCGGTGGAGGAATTCACCCCTCCACTTT.

This chain connects TRBV3-1 (or the pseudogene TRBV3-2) to TRBJ1-4, with D possibly TRBD1 on 5 matching bases. This CDR3 has 17 amino acids. Trimming pared 0 bases from V and 8 bases from J, leaving 19 bases between. Germline CDR1 and CDR2: LGHDT and YNNKEL (reference sequence). CDR3 in amino acids: CASSQDDRNEEQEKLFF. DNA for the CDR3: TGTGCCAGCAGCCAAGACGACAGAAATGAAGAACAGGAAAAACTGTTTTTT.

This clone showed up just once. The rearrangement uses TRBV12-5 and TRBJ1-1; 8 bases are a match to TRBD1. The V segment lost 2 bases and the J segment 4 bases; nucleotides outside the gene matches: 6. Germline V gene data show CDR1 as LGHNT and CDR2 as FRNRAP. CDR3 length: 15 amino acids. The CDR3 region has the DNA TGTGCTAGTGGTTTGACCCGCGACAGGGGCACTGAAGCTTTCTTT. Translating it yields CASGLTRDRGTEAFF.

V and J are TRBV7-9 and TRBJ1-2; D not resolved. Trimming shortened V by 9 bases and J by 1 base, and 6 bases separated the two germline ends. This CDR3 is 11 amino acids long. Germline assignment: CDR1 SEHNR and CDR2 FQNEAQ (reference sequence). As DNA, the CDR3 is TGTGCCAGGCAGTTTAACTATGGCTACACCTTC. It specifies CARQFNYGYTF.

The chain employs TRBV9 and TRBJ1-1; TRBD1 might be the D (6 bases). This CDR3 is 16 amino acids long. Trimming removed 2 bases at V and 0 bases at J, with 14 bases between. Germline values: CDR1 SGDLS, CDR2 YYNGEE. CDR3 sequence: CASSVGTLWVNTEAFF. Here the CDR3 DNA reads TGTGCCAGCAGCGTCGGGACACTCTGGGTGAACACTGAAGCTTTCTTT.

V and J are TRBV28 and TRBJ1-5; possibly TRBD1 for D (6 bases). The CDR3 covers 13 residues. V shed 3 bases and J shed 6 bases, with 9 bases lying between them. Germline CDR1 and CDR2: MDHEN and SYDVKM. The CDR3 DNA is TGTGCCAGCAGTTTGGGGGCGCGTCAGCCCCAGCATTTT. This sequence encodes CASSLGARQPQHF.

The chain employs TRBV3-1 (or the pseudogene TRBV3-2) and TRBJ1-2; TRBD1 might be the D (5 bases). There are 13 residues in the CDR3. The germline V gene has CDR1 LGHDT and CDR2 YNNKEL (reference sequence). V was cut by 4 bases and J by 8 bases, with 14 bases left in between. The CDR3 reads CASSLGGVGGYTF. The CDR3 DNA is TGTGCCAGCAGCCTTGGGGGGGTCGGAGGCTACACCTTC.

V gene TRBV4-3 combines with J gene TRBJ2-1; a weak D match, TRBD1 (5 bases). V lost 0 bases and J lost 5, with 11 bases in between. The CDR3 sequence is 15 residues long. Germline CDR1 is LGHNA and CDR2 is YSLEER. The CDR3 DNA reads as TGCGCCAGCAGCCAAGATATGGGGCTTAACAATGAGCAGTTCTTC. Amino acids: CASSQDMGLNNEQFF.

This rearrangement joins TRBV10-3 to TRBJ1-2, with 8 bases identical to TRBD1. The J segment lost 4 bases and the V segment lost 5 bases, leaving 6 bases of the junction unmatched. From germline, CDR1 is ENHRY and CDR2 SYGVKD. The CDR3 length is 14 residues. The CDR3, as DNA: TGTGCCATCAGTCTAGGGACAGGCGTCTATGGCTACACCTTC. Translation gives CAISLGTGVYGYTF.

This clone appeared a single time. J is TRBJ2-7 and V is TRBV11-2, with D maybe TRBD1 (6 bases). CDR3 length: 16 amino acids. CDR1 is SGHAT and CDR2 is FQNNGV in the germline V gene. V gave up 1 base and J gave up 5 bases, with 18 bases separating them. The CDR3, as DNA: TGTGCCAGCAGCTTAGGGAGGTCAGGGGTAGTCGACGAGCAGTACTTC. It encodes CASSLGRSGVVDEQYF.

The gene calls are TRBV5-1 and TRBJ1-5; D unresolved. The CDR3 extends over 15 amino acids. CDR1 and CDR2 (germline): SGHRS, YFSETQ. The V end was cut by 4 bases, the J end by 2 bases, with 13 bases between. Here the CDR3 reads CASSLSGLGNQPQHF. The CDR3 DNA reads TGCGCCAGCAGCCTGTCGGGTCTGGGCAATCAGCCCCAGCATTTT.

The sample holds one count of this clone. The CDR3 nucleotides read TGTGCCAGCAGTTACCCTTCTAGGTCCCCAGAAGAGACCCAGTACTTC. Residues: CASSYPSRSPEETQYF. The chain uses TRBV6-2 or TRBV6-3 and TRBJ2-5; unclear D gene. The CDR3 spans 16 residues. Trimming shortened V by 2 bases and J by 3 bases, and 16 bases separated the two germline ends. Germline V CDR1 and CDR2: MNHEY, SVGEGT.

The rearrangement links TRBV6-5 to TRBJ2-7; TRBD1 agrees at 7 bases. The CDR3 contains 14 residues. Germline CDR1 MNHEY, CDR2 SVGAGI. V dropped 6 bases and J dropped 2; count of bases not matched to a gene: 7. For the CDR3, the DNA is TGTGCCAGCAGCCCCCGACAGGGCCCCTACGAGCAGTACTTC. Protein product: CASSPRQGPYEQYF.

The chain recombines TRBV5-4 with TRBJ1-1; D unclear. Germline V gene sequence: CDR1 SGHNT, CDR2 YYREEE (reference sequence). The CDR3 covers 14 residues. Trimming took 0 bases from V and 1 from J, leaving 7 bases between them. The CDR3 region is CASSLGVKNTEAFF. The DNA of the CDR3 is TGTGCCAGCAGCTTGGGAGTGAAGAACACTGAAGCTTTCTTT.

The rearrangement uses TRBV10-2 and TRBJ2-3, with a possible D match to TRBD2 (5 bases). Deletions cut 5 bases from V and 4 bases from J, with 10 bases between. CDR1 is WSHSY and CDR2 is SAAADI in the germline V gene. The length of the CDR3 is 13 residues. The CDR3 coding sequence is TGCGCCAGCAGTATACGGGGAGCAGATACGCAGTATTTT. Translating gives CASSIRGADTQYF.

The chain has TRBV19 and TRBJ1-1, with 7 bases aligning to TRBD1. V trimming: 6 bases; J trimming: 5 bases; junction bases outside the gene matches: 9. This CDR3 comprises 14 residues. Germline V gives CDR1 LNHDA, CDR2 SQIVND (reference sequence). The CDR3 sequence is CASRKDRVGTEAFF. CDR3 coding DNA: TGTGCCAGTAGGAAAGACAGGGTGGGAACTGAAGCTTTCTTT. Full variable domain (outside the CDR3, taken from reference TRBV19 and TRBJ1-1): DGGITQSPKYLFRKEGQNVTLSCEQNLNHDAMYWYRQDPGQGLRLIYYSQIVNDFQKGDIAEGYSVSREKKESFPLTVTSAQKNPTAFYLCASRKDRVGTEAFFGQGTRLTVV.

J is TRBJ2-7 and V is TRBV6-5; 9 bases agree with TRBD2. The CDR3 extends over 13 amino acids. Per germline, CDR1 MNHEY and CDR2 SVGAGI. V was clipped by 9 bases and J by 2 bases; unmatched bases: 5. The CDR3 nucleotides read TGTGCCAGTAGCGGGGGTCCCCCCTACGAGCAGTACTTC. As protein: CASSGGPPYEQYF.

The V call is TRBV3-1 (or the pseudogene TRBV3-2), the J call TRBJ2-1; D not resolved. Germline-derived CDR1 and CDR2 are LGHDT and YNNKEL (reference sequence). The CDR3 consists of 15 residues. The V gene lost 4 bases and the J gene lost 0 bases, with 10 bases spanning the gap. CDR3 nucleotide sequence: TGTGCCAGCAGCCCCCCTTATAACTCCTACAATGAGCAGTTCTTC. Its protein is CASSPPYNSYNEQFF.

The chain links TRBV11-2 to TRBJ1-4, with no clear D. Per germline, CDR1 SGHAT and CDR2 FQNNGV. V was pared by 5 bases and J by 3 bases, with 10 bases between. The CDR3 runs to 14 residues. Written as DNA, the CDR3 is TGTGCCAGCAGCCGGTCGATGTCTAATGAAAAACTGTTTTTT. It translates to CASSRSMSNEKLFF.

The chain is built from TRBV7-2 and TRBJ1-4, with no clear D. V was trimmed by 6 bases and J by 7 bases, leaving 12 bases between them. The CDR3 sequence is 13 residues long. The germline V gene has CDR1 SGHTA and CDR2 FQGNSA. The CDR3 loop reads CASSSKGGEKLFF. The CDR3 nucleotides are TGTGCCAGCAGTTCTAAAGGAGGTGAAAAACTGTTTTTT.

V gene TRBV18 combines with J gene TRBJ2-1, with a tentative D call TRBD1 (5 bases). Germline loops: CDR1 KGHSH, CDR2 LQKENI. Trimming stripped 2 bases from V and 0 bases from J, with 8 bases between. The CDR3 totals 15 residues. The CDR3: CASSPDRVSYNEQFF. CDR3 coding DNA: TGTGCCAGCTCACCAGACAGAGTCTCCTACAATGAGCAGTTCTTC.

The J gene is TRBJ2-1, the V gene TRBV5-1, with a weak D call TRBD2 (6 bases). The CDR3 is 16 amino acids. The germline V gene encodes CDR1 SGHRS and CDR2 YFSETQ. V gave up 4 bases and J gave up 2 bases, with 16 bases separating them. The CDR3 nucleotides read TGCGCCAGCAGCCCCGGAGGGGTTAGCCCCTACAATGAGCAGTTCTTC. Encoded protein: CASSPGGVSPYNEQFF.